Below, 16 T cell receptor beta chains from the same sample are listed, as sequenced in a study of graft-versus-host responses after intestinal transplantation. Repertoires were generated with immunoSEQ multiplex PCR, while TCRdb's copy carries only in-frame clones and drops some. In the table there are about 100,000 clones, more than 85% of which are singletons. Their cognate antigens are unknown. The sequencing here drew on unstimulated CD4+ T cells sorted from spleen or lymph node cells, taken before transplant. The receptors here all came from a human donor who was the organ donor for an intestinal transplant.

The CDR3 sequence is CASMPRQGPGNTIYF. As DNA, the CDR3 is TGTGCCAGCATGCCCCGACAGGGACCTGGAAACACCATATATTTT. The chain combines TRBV6-5 with TRBJ1-3; 7 bases are shared with TRBD1. Germline CDR1 is MNHEY and CDR2 is SVGAGI. V lost 7 bases to trimming and J lost 2 bases; unmatched junction nucleotides: 8. The CDR3 is 15 residues long.

The chain uses TRBV20-1 and TRBJ2-1; a possible D gene is TRBD2 (5 bases). Germline V CDR1 and CDR2: DFQATT, SNEGSKA (reference sequence). Trimming shortened V by 6 bases and J by 15 bases, and 15 bases separated the two germline ends. The CDR3 consists of 10 residues. This CDR3 reads CSAFGLAPFF. CDR3 coding DNA: TGCAGTGCCTTTGGTCTAGCACCGTTCTTC.

The chain recombines TRBV2 with TRBJ2-1; D remains unclear. The germline CDR1 and CDR2 sequences are SNHLY and FYNNEI. The CDR3 has 12 amino acids. V lost 6 bases and J 5 bases, leaving 8 bases between the germline ends. CDR3 nucleotide sequence: TGTGCCAGCAGCCGCTACGACAATGAGCAGTTCTTC. Translated, it gives CASSRYDNEQFF.

This clone was recorded only once. The chain has TRBV19 and TRBJ2-3, with D possibly being TRBD1 (5 bases). CDR3 length equals 15 residues. CDR1 LNHDA and CDR2 SQIVND come from the germline V gene (reference sequence). Trimming pared 6 bases from V and 0 bases from J, leaving 13 bases between. DNA for the CDR3: TGTGCCAGTAGCGGCAGGGTAGTTAGCACAGATACGCAGTATTTT. It specifies CASSGRVVSTDTQYF.

This chain connects TRBV2 to TRBJ2-5; 7 bases align to TRBD1. This CDR3 has 14 residues. Germline V CDR1 and CDR2: SNHLY, FYNNEI. J gave up 5 bases and V 6 bases, and 9 bases lay outside the gene matches. The CDR3 sequence: CASSNTGVLETQYF. CDR3 in DNA: TGTGCCAGCAGCAATACAGGGGTTTTGGAGACCCAGTACTTC.

This chain joins TRBV6-1 and TRBJ1-5; no clear D. The ends were cut back, 3 bases at V and 9 bases at J, with 15 bases in the middle. CDR3 length equals 14 residues. Germline V gives CDR1 MNHNS, CDR2 SASEGT. The DNA for the CDR3 is TGTGCCAGCAGTGACCGGACGCTCGCAGGGCCCCAGCATTTT. Translation gives CASSDRTLAGPQHF.

The J gene is TRBJ1-1, the V gene TRBV2, with TRBD1 matching over 7 bases. CDR1 SNHLY and CDR2 FYNNEI come from the germline V gene. The ends lost 6 bases at V and 9 bases at J; junction bases unmatched: 10. The CDR3 runs to 13 residues. This CDR3 is CASRRGQFSQAFF. CDR3 nucleotide sequence: TGTGCCAGCAGAAGGGGACAGTTTAGTCAAGCTTTCTTT.

The genes are TRBV11-1 and TRBJ1-6; D perhaps matches TRBD1 (5 bases). CDR1 is SGHAT, CDR2 FQDESV, per germline (reference sequence). The CDR3 contains 15 residues. The V end was cut by 4 bases, the J end by 4 bases, with 11 bases between. The CDR3 DNA sequence: TGTGCCAGCAGCTCCGGGACCTCATATAATTCACCCCTCCACTTT. Its translation: CASSSGTSYNSPLHF.

V usage is TRBV2 and J usage is TRBJ2-3; 8 bases align to TRBD2. With 7 bases clipped from V and 2 bases from J, the junction kept 11 bases outside the gene matches. The V gene's germline CDR1 is SNHLY and CDR2 FYNNEI. The CDR3 runs to 16 residues. The CDR3: CASTSRTGGTTDTQYF. The CDR3 DNA reads as TGTGCCAGCACGAGTAGAACGGGGGGGACCACAGATACGCAGTATTTT.

This clone turned up a few times. The chain links TRBV18 to TRBJ2-2; D gene uncertain. V dropped 3 bases and J dropped 1 base, with 9 bases sitting between them. CDR1 KGHSH and CDR2 LQKENI come from the germline V gene. The length of the CDR3 is 15 residues. The CDR3 coding sequence is TGTGCCAGCTCACCGAGGCAGTTGAACACCGGGGAGCTGTTTTTT. Its translation: CASSPRQLNTGELFF.

This chain links TRBV28 with TRBJ1-2, with TRBD1 identical over 8 bases. V dropped 2 bases and J dropped 10; count of bases not matched to a gene: 9. CDR1 and CDR2 (germline): MDHEN, SYDVKM. The CDR3 runs 14 residues. CDR3 sequence reads: CASSLGGDRWDYTF. Written as DNA, the CDR3 is TGTGCCAGCAGTTTAGGGGGGGACAGGTGGGACTACACCTTC.

This chain uses TRBV4-1 with TRBJ2-7, with D possibly matching TRBD1 (6 bases). CDR3 size: 17 residues. Looked up from germline, CDR1 is MGHRA and CDR2 is YSYEKL. Trimming took 0 bases from V and 5 from J, leaving 20 bases between them. CDR3 sequence reads: CASSQDRVGAGADEQYF. In nucleotides, the CDR3 is TGCGCCAGCAGCCAAGATCGGGTAGGGGCAGGGGCCGACGAGCAGTACTTC.

This clone was counted between two and nine times. CDR3 protein: CASSQDLQGSYNEQFF. CDR3 DNA: TGTGCCAGCAGCCAAGATCTGCAGGGGTCCTACAATGAGCAGTTCTTC. The chain couples TRBV4-2 to TRBJ2-1, with D tentatively TRBD1 (6 bases). Germline assignment: CDR1 LGHNA and CDR2 YNFKEQ. The length of the CDR3 is 16 residues. V lost 0 bases and J 1 base, leaving 10 bases between the germline ends.

A few counts support this clone. This chain connects TRBV6-6 to TRBJ1-2; D may be TRBD1 (6 bases). The length of the CDR3 is 14 residues. Trimming left V 4 bases short and J 5 bases short, with 14 bases between. The germline CDR1 and CDR2 sequences are MNHNY and SVGAGI (reference sequence). CDR3 amino acids: CASSSTTGGYGYTF. CDR3 coding DNA: TGTGCCAGCAGTTCTACGACAGGAGGGTATGGCTACACCTTC.

The chain is built from TRBV30 and TRBJ1-6, with D perhaps TRBD1 (6 bases). There are 17 residues in the CDR3. Trimming took off 5 bases at V and 0 bases at J, with 17 bases between the two ends. The germline V gene encodes CDR1 GTSNPN and CDR2 SVGIG (reference sequence). CDR3 region: CAWSPDRLSSYNSPLHF. CDR3 coding DNA: TGTGCCTGGTCTCCGGACAGACTAAGCTCCTATAATTCACCCCTCCACTTT.

This clone has a single count. The chain recombines TRBV18 with TRBJ1-1; TRBD1 might be the D (6 bases). Trimming cost V 4 bases and J 6 bases, with 18 bases left between them. CDR3 length equals 15 residues. Per germline, CDR1 KGHSH and CDR2 LQKENI. In nucleotides, the CDR3 is TGTGCCAGCTCACGACAGGTTATTGGGGGCCCTGAAGCTTTCTTT. Its protein is CASSRQVIGGPEAFF. Drawing the rest from reference TRBV18 and TRBJ1-1, the complete variable domain is NAGVMQNPRHLVRRRGQEARLRCSPMKGHSHVYWYRQLPEEGLKFMVYLQKENIIDESGMPKERFSAEFPKEGPSILRIQQVVRGDSAAYFCASSRQVIGGPEAFFGQGTRLTVV.